The entry that follows covers one TCR beta chain sequence. V gave up 3 bases and J gave up 0 bases, with 21 bases separating them. Germline CDR1 is SNHLY and CDR2 is FYNNEI. The length of the CDR3 is 19 residues. This specimen comes from a study of blood T cell repertoires in COVID-19. Data came from immunoSEQ multiplex PCR; TCRdb stores just in-frame clones and leaves some out. The repertoire includes around 200,000 clones, about 90% of them detected once, and under 25% sits in the top ten. The sample consisted of peripheral blood. This chain joins TRBV2 and TRBJ1-3, with TRBD1 as a possible D gene (5 bases). The sequence came from a man between 65 and 85 years old with active or convalescent COVID-19. The CDR3 nucleotides read TGTGCCAGCAGTGAGGAGAGATCTTCAGACAGACTCTCTGGAAACACCATATATTTT. Translating it yields CASSEERSSDRLSGNTIYF. Filled out from reference TRBV2 and TRBJ1-3, the complete variable domain reads EPEVTQTPSHQVTQMGQEVILRCVPISNHLYFYWYRQILGQKVEFLVSFYNNEISEKSEIFDDQFSVERPDGSNFTLKIRSTKLEDSAMYFCASSEERSSDRLSGNTIYFGEGSWLTVV.